This T cell receptor (beta chain) stems from a study of T cells of healthy individuals. The ends were cut back, 8 bases at V and 2 bases at J, with 14 bases in the middle. Germline CDR1 and CDR2: ENHRY and SYGVKD. This CDR3 has 14 amino acids. Via MiXCR, TCRdb re-called the 5' RACE reads, giving one row per CDR3 protein. The sample has more than 60,000 distinct CDR3 sequences, around 15% seen once. This receptor was obtained from a human donor in good health. The J gene is TRBJ2-3, the V gene TRBV10-3; maybe TRBD2 (5 bases). In nucleotides, the CDR3 is TGTGCCATCTGGTTTGGCGGGTACACAGATACGCAGTATTTT. It translates to CAIWFGGYTDTQYF.